This T cell receptor (beta chain) was captured by sequencing in a study of shared clonotypes between healthy human individuals. About the research overall: Three plates were used per donor for CD4 naive, three for CD4 memory, two for CD8 naive and one for CD8 memory.

There were no recent acute infections or vaccinations among the donors, who were healthy HIV-negative adults. The CDR3 extends over 14 amino acids. V lost 7 bases, J lost 4 bases, and 16 bases lay in between. The V gene's germline CDR1 is SEHNR and CDR2 FQNEAQ (reference sequence). Notes on the study in general: It was the few donors that limited the genetic and exposure-history diversity represented.

Per the authors' pipeline: ImmunoSEQ supplied junction-only sequences lacking quality scores, so filtering was different. Profiled with immunoSEQ multiplex PCR; TCRdb holds only in-frame clones, not every one. V and J calls plus clone size are reproduced from that table; the DNA served to infer D and trimming. The sample lists about 690,000 clones, about nine tenths occurring once. Remarks on this clone: Antigen: not known.

This sequence was found in a young man in good health. Some clones in this sample may be carry-over from other donors' samples. What was sequenced was memory CD8+ T cells from PBMCs. Subset specified: CD45RO+ cells pooled with CCR7-negative TemRA cells. V usage is TRBV7-9 and J usage is TRBJ1-1; D call uncertain. The CDR3 DNA is TGTGCCAGCACCCCTGGACGCGAGGGCACTGAAGCTTTCTTT. Translating it yields CASTPGREGTEAFF. The full variable domain, its missing parts supplied by reference TRBV7-9 and TRBJ1-1, is DTGVSQNPRHKITKRGQNVTFRCDPISEHNRLYWYRQTLGQGPEFLTYFQNEAQLEKSRLLSDRFSAERPKGSFSTLEIQRTEQGDSAMYLCASTPGREGTEAFFGQGTRLTVV.